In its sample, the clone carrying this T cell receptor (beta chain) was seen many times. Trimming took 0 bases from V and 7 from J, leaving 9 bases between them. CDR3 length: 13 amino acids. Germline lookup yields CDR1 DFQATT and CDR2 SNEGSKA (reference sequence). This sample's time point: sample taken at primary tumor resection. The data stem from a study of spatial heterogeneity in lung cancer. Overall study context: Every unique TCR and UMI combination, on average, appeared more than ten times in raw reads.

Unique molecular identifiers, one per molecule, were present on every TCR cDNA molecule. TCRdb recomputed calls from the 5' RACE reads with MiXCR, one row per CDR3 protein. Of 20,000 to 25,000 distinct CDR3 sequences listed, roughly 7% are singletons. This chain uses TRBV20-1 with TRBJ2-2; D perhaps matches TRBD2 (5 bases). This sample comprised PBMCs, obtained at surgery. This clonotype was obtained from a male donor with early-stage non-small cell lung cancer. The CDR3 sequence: CSARERGSGELFF. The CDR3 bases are TGCAGTGCTAGAGAACGGGGAAGCGGGGAGCTGTTTTTT.